Presented here are 6 T cell receptor beta chains from one specimen sequenced in a study of beta chain features in type 1 diabetes. Notes on the study in general: In all four CD4+ subsets, TCRB CDR3 length was significantly, moderately reduced in type 1 diabetes.

Sequenced material consisted of expressed TCRB transcripts (all of the isolated RNA was reverse transcribed). Repertoires were generated with immunoSEQ multiplex PCR, while TCRdb's copy carries only in-frame clones and drops some. The table lists hundreds of thousands of clones, about 11% of them singletons. Their recognized antigens are unknown. Sequencing input: naive CD4+ T cells from blood. The source is a man aged 25-45 years with type 1 diabetes.

This clone was observed a few times. The rearrangement uses TRBV4-1 and TRBJ1-1; D is possibly TRBD1 (5 bases). The V end lost 3 bases, the J end lost 4 bases, and 12 bases lay between the germline ends. The germline gives CDR1 MGHRA, CDR2 YSYEKL. The CDR3 has 14 residues. The CDR3 DNA follows: TGCGCCAGCAGCCAGGTTCAGGGATTCACTGAAGCTTTCTTT. Protein: CASSQVQGFTEAFF.

This clone has just a few counts. This sequence joins TRBV2 and TRBJ2-6; possibly TRBD2 for D (5 bases). Germline values: CDR1 SNHLY, CDR2 FYNNEI. V was cut by 8 bases and J by 4 bases, with 18 bases left in between. The length of the CDR3 is 16 residues. CDR3 sequence reads: CASRGERVSGANVLTF. CDR3 bases: TGTGCCAGCCGCGGTGAGAGGGTCTCCGGGGCCAACGTCCTGACTTTC. Full variable domain (missing parts from reference TRBV2 and TRBJ2-6): EPEVTQTPSHQVTQMGQEVILRCVPISNHLYFYWYRQILGQKVEFLVSFYNNEISEKSEIFDDQFSVERPDGSNFTLKIRSTKLEDSAMYFCASRGERVSGANVLTFGAGSRLTVL.

The chain recombines TRBV19 with TRBJ1-6, with 9 bases aligning to TRBD1. Per germline, CDR1 LNHDA and CDR2 SQIVND (reference sequence). Trimming at V came to 5 bases and at J to 10 bases, leaving 9 bases not matched to a gene. CDR3 length: 15 residues. This CDR3 reads CASSETGQGYSPLHF. In nucleotides, the CDR3 is TGTGCCAGTAGTGAAACGGGACAGGGTTACTCACCCCTCCACTTT.

The V and J genes are TRBV11-2 and TRBJ2-4; D is possibly TRBD1 (5 bases). V lost 6 bases to trimming and J lost 0 bases, with 15 bases between them. CDR1 and CDR2 from the germline V gene are SGHAT and FQNNGV. The CDR3 consists of 16 residues. The CDR3 is CASSLTANGAKNIQYF. DNA for the CDR3: TGTGCCAGCAGTTTGACAGCTAATGGAGCCAAAAACATTCAGTACTTC.

The genes are TRBV4-1 and TRBJ1-5; D perhaps matches TRBD1 (6 bases). Germline-derived CDR1 and CDR2 are MGHRA and YSYEKL. V lost 1 base to trimming and J lost 4 bases, with 14 bases between them. The CDR3 is 16 amino acids. Written as DNA, the CDR3 is TGCGCCAGCAGCCAAGGGCAGGGGCCAAGTAATCAGCCCCAGCATTTT. Protein product: CASSQGQGPSNQPQHF.

V usage is TRBV9 and J usage is TRBJ1-6, with TRBD1 matching 7 bases. This CDR3 has 16 amino acids. The V gene's germline CDR1 is SGDLS and CDR2 YYNGEE. The trim removed 4 bases at V and 7 bases at J, leaving 11 bases unmatched. For the CDR3, the DNA is TGTGCCAGCAGCAAATCGGGACAGCCGGGGAATTCACCCCTCCACTTT. Translating it yields CASSKSGQPGNSPLHF.